These 4 T cell receptor beta chains share one sample of origin, sequenced in a study of blood T cell repertoires in COVID-19. The repertoire was sequenced with immunoSEQ multiplex PCR; TCRdb's copy has only in-frame clones and lacks some. The sample lists 75,000 or so clones, roughly 80% occurring once. Sequenced sample: peripheral blood. These TCRs come from a woman aged 80 or over with acute or convalescent COVID-19.

The rearrangement links TRBV12-5 to TRBJ2-7; the D is unclear. CDR1 LGHNT and CDR2 FRNRAP come from the germline V gene. CDR3 length: 14 residues. The V gene lost 6 bases and the J gene lost 6 bases, with 18 bases spanning the gap. The CDR3 region is CASGPPTPTGEQYF. The CDR3 bases are TGTGCTAGTGGCCCCCCAACACCCACGGGCGAGCAGTACTTC.

CDR3 region: CATSREGGRSNTEAFF. In DNA form, the CDR3 reads TGTGCCACCAGCAGAGAAGGAGGGAGATCGAACACTGAAGCTTTCTTT. This sequence joins TRBV15 and TRBJ1-1; D not resolved. CDR3 size: 16 residues. V lost 0 bases to trimming and J lost 1 base, with 12 bases between them. Germline assignment: CDR1 LNHNV and CDR2 YYDKDF (reference sequence).

V gene TRBV27 combines with J gene TRBJ2-1; a weak D match, TRBD1 (6 bases). Per the germline V gene, CDR1 is MNHEY and CDR2 is SMNVEV (reference sequence). The V and J ends lost 2 bases and 6 bases respectively, with 11 bases between them. The CDR3 loop spans 14 amino acids. The DNA of the CDR3 is TGTGCCAGCAGTTTACAGGGGCCAGGCAATGAGCAGTTCTTC. It translates to CASSLQGPGNEQFF.

The sample holds a few counts of this clone. The genes are TRBV21-1 and TRBJ2-4; TRBD2, as called in the table, went unchecked against the DNA. TRBV21-1 is deemed a pseudogene. This CDR3 comprises 22 residues. CDR3 coding DNA: TGTGCCAGCAGCAAAGTGGGGGGAAAAAATTTGCATCGGTGTCCAGCCAAAAACATTCAGTACTTC. It encodes CASSKVGGKNLHRCPAKNIQYF.